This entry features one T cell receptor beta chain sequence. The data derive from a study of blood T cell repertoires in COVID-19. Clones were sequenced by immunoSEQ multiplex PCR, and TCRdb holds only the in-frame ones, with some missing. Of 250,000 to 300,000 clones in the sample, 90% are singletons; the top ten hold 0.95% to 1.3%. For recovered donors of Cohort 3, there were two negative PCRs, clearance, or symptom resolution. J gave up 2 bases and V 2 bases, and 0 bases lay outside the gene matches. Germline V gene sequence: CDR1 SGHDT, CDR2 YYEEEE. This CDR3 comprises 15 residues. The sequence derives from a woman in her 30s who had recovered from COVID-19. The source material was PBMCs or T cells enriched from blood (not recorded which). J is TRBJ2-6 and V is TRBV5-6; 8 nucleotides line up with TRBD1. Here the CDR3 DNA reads TGTGCCAGCAGCTTACAGGGGGCTGGGGCCAACGTCCTGACTTTC. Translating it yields CASSLQGAGANVLTF.